A single sample gave rise to the 4 T cell receptor beta chains below, sequenced in a study of T cells expressing NK-cell markers. TCRdb processed the 5' RACE reads again and assigns one entry to each CDR3 protein, with no DNA. Reported are roughly 390,000 distinct CDR3 sequences; the ten largest clones contain roughly 10%. Sequenced input: blood T cells: a sorted CD56 or NKG2C T cell subset, CD4+ or CD8+ T cells, or bulk PBMC T cells (not recorded which). These receptors all come from a woman between 50 and 59 years old in good health.

This chain uses TRBV29-1 with TRBJ1-2; absent DNA, TCRdb's TRBD1 call cannot be checked. Germline V gives CDR1 SQVTM, CDR2 ANQGSEA. The CDR3 loop spans 14 amino acids. The CDR3 loop is CSVEVEDSLYGYTF.

This chain's CDR3 is CASSLIDEQFF. The V gene is TRBV5-5, the J gene TRBJ2-1. This CDR3 is 11 amino acids long. Germline lookup yields CDR1 SGHKS and CDR2 YYEKEE (reference sequence).

The chain recombines TRBV19 with TRBJ2-1; TCRdb's D call of TRBD1 is untestable without DNA. The CDR3 is 15 residues long. The germline V gene has CDR1 LNHDA and CDR2 SQIVND (reference sequence). The CDR3 sequence is CASSPTPSELYEQFF.

The V gene is TRBV6-5, the J gene TRBJ1-5; TCRdb reports TRBD1, a call that lacks DNA to check it against. This CDR3 is 16 amino acids long. Germline CDR1 reads MNHEY; CDR2 reads SVGAGI. The CDR3 reads CASSYSRDSSNQPQHF.